This TCR beta chain was recovered during a study of T cell repertoires in cytomegalovirus infection (dated 2019 in TCRdb). Describing the broader study: Donor HLA type was relevant to the analysis, because carriage of CMV infection together with the matching HLA type was indicated by public TCR beta signatures.

V loses 4 bases of germline sequence and J loses 4 bases, and the interval between the two ends is 14 bases. Reading the germline V gene (reference sequence) gives CDR1 SGHNT and CDR2 YYREEE. From its cysteine to its phenylalanine, the CDR3 spans 14 amino acids. This entry keeps only the CDR3 DNA: 42 bases, framed from base 1. Here is what the overall study found, with its caveats: The ex vivo response was dominated by HLA-C-restricted CMV-specific TCR beta clonotypes, which also provided the single most frequent clonotype in two of eight donors. In both this cohort and an independent cohort of under 450 donors, the cumulative frequency of public TCR beta family members distinguished carriers of CMV infection plus the relevant HLA type.

In its sample, this clonotype was seen many times. Its antigen specificity is not known. No quality values exist for individual bases; no much larger clone is one base distant. TCRdb lists the instrument as Illumina HiSeq 1500. The raw public reads went through TCRdb reprocessing: fastp at Q25, MiXCR clone calling, in-frame beta chains kept. Duplicate CDR3 protein sequences are folded into a single record with the most common DNA and genes. The sample data list 200,000 to 300,000 distinct CDR3 sequences, and roughly 13% of these were observed just once. Around 8.8% of the sample belongs to the ten largest clones.

The chain couples TRBV5-4 to TRBJ1-1, with TRBD1 as a weak D call on 5 bases. The source is a human donor in good health (CMV status not recorded). Some clones in this sample may be carry-over from other donors' samples. The sequencing input was PBMCs. The DNA sequence is TGTGCCAGCAGCCCCCTGCGGGGGACCACTGAAGCTTTCTTT. Its protein product is CASSPLRGTTEAFF.